This is a list of T cell receptor beta chains from one sample in a study of T cells in Graves' hyperthyroidism and ophthalmopathy. TCRdb called the multiplex PCR reads again in MiXCR, with one record for every CDR3 protein. The sample shows more than 450,000 distinct CDR3 sequences, 12% to 15% of them seen only once. Sequencing was carried out using blood. The receptors come from a woman in her 40s with Graves' hyperthyroidism. CDR3s include the opening cysteine and the closing phenylalanine or tryptophan. A D gene is named only where the DNA matches it firmly. Size is omitted from some rows. Given values are once, few, many or a class for expanded clones.

d_gene	len	abundance	v_gene	j_gene	CDR3nt	CDR3aa
.	14	.	TRBV18	TRBJ2-1	TGTGCCAGCTCGTCCCAAGGGGTCTACAATGAGCAGTTCTTC	CASSSQGVYNEQFF
TRBD2	15	many	TRBV2	TRBJ2-7	TGTGCCAGCAGTGAAGTGGATAGCGGGAGCTACGAGCAGTACTTC	CASSEVDSGSYEQYF
TRBD1	15	many	TRBV5-1	TRBJ2-7	TGCGCCAGCAGCTTGTCCGGACAGGGGGTTTACGAGCAGTACTTC	CASSLSGQGVYEQYF
TRBD1	15	many	TRBV18	TRBJ1-2	TGTGCCAGCTCACCCGACAGGGTTGGAGGCTATGGCTACACCTTC	CASSPDRVGGYGYTF
TRBD1	15	many	TRBV28	TRBJ2-5	TGTGCCAGCAGCCAAAACATAGGACAGGGCGGGACCCAGTACTTC	CASSQNIGQGGTQYF
.	15	many	TRBV18	TRBJ2-7	TGTGCCAGCTCACCACAAAGGACGGCGTCCTACGAGCAGTACTTC	CASSPQRTASYEQYF
TRBD1	14	few	TRBV29-1	TRBJ2-5	TGCAGCTCCTCGGACAGGGGGGTCCAAGAGACCCAGTACTTC	CSSSDRGVQETQYF
.	16	.	TRBV7-3	TRBJ2-7	TGTGCCAGCAGCTCCTCCCCCACTAGCCCTTCCCACGGGCAGTACTTC	CASSSSPTSPSHGQYF
TRBD2	15	.	TRBV27	TRBJ2-7	TGTGCCAGCAGTACAGAAAGGGACTACTCCTACGAGCAGTACTTC	CASSTERDYSYEQYF
.	14	.	TRBV7-6	TRBJ1-1	TGTGCCAGCAGCTTAGAGGAGGTGTGGACTGAAGCTTTCTTT	CASSLEEVWTEAFF
.	15	many	TRBV6-1	TRBJ2-3	TGTGCCAGCAGTGAAGGACAGGTCAAGGGAAGTACGCAGTATTTT	CASSEGQVKGSTQYF
.	15	few	TRBV4-1	TRBJ2-7	TGCGCCAGCAGCCAGGACCGGGACCCAGGAATCGAGCAGTACTTC	CASSQDRDPGIEQYF
.	11	many	TRBV12-3/TRBV12-4	TRBJ2-7	TGTGCCAGCACAGGAGTGGACGAGCAGTACTTC	CASTGVDEQYF
.	14	.	TRBV18	TRBJ2-5	TGTGCCAGCTCATCAACCGAGGGGGGAGAGACCCAGTACTTC	CASSSTEGGETQYF
TRBD2	16	many	TRBV7-3	TRBJ2-1	TGTGCCAGCAGCCTCGGACTAGCGGGAGTCGGCAATGAGCAGTTCTTC	CASSLGLAGVGNEQFF
.	14	.	TRBV28	TRBJ1-3	TGTGCCAGCAGTTTCTGGGCCGAAGGAAACACCATATATTTT	CASSFWAEGNTIYF
.	11	many	TRBV30	TRBJ2-3	TGTGCCTGGAGTGGCGGAGATACGCAGTATTTT	CAWSGGDTQYF
.	16	.	TRBV7-8	TRBJ1-2	TGTGCCAGCAGCTTATACCTCTCGGCGGGGACCTATGGCTACACCTTC	CASSLYLSAGTYGYTF
TRBD1	14	many	TRBV6-5	TRBJ2-7	TGTGCCAGCAGTTACTCGAACAGGGGATCCGAGCAGTACTTC	CASSYSNRGSEQYF
.	16	many	TRBV18	TRBJ2-3	TGTGCCAGCTCACCACCGAGTAATCAGGGAAAGTTGGCGCAGTATTTT	CASSPPSNQGKLAQYF
.	15	many	TRBV20-1	TRBJ1-2	TGCAGTGCTAGAGAGAGGTACAGGGAGTTATATGGCTACACCTTC	CSARERYRELYGYTF
.	12	many	TRBV2	TRBJ1-1	TGTGCCAGCGCCGGGACCGCGGCTGAAGCTTTCTTT	CASAGTAAEAFF
TRBD2	14	.	TRBV5-1	TRBJ2-1	TGCGCCAGCAGTGGGACTATCACCTACAATGAGCAGTTCTTC	CASSGTITYNEQFF
.	15	few	TRBV20-1	TRBJ2-3	TGCAGTGCTTCCTCCGCAGGGACCGGCTCAGATACGCAGTATTTT	CSASSAGTGSDTQYF
TRBD1	13	many	TRBV7-2	TRBJ1-2	TGTGCCAGCAGCTTAGCGACAGGGGACGGCTACACCTTC	CASSLATGDGYTF
.	14	few	TRBV7-9	TRBJ1-1	TGTGCCAGCAGCCGTCCCGGGACATCTCGACGGGCTTTCTTT	CASSRPGTSRRAFF
TRBD1	14	.	TRBV7-3	TRBJ2-2	TGTGCCAGCGGTAGGGGGCCAAACACCGGGGAGCTGTTTTTT	CASGRGPNTGELFF
.	12	.	TRBV20-1	TRBJ1-5	TGCAGTGCTACTTGGGGAACAGATACGCAGCATTTT	CSATWGTDTQHF
TRBD1	17	.	TRBV29-1	TRBJ2-7	TGCAGCGTTGAAGGGGACAGGGGGTGGGAAGGAGGCTACGAGCAGTACTTC	CSVEGDRGWEGGYEQYF
.	15	few	TRBV5-1	TRBJ2-7	TGCGCCAGCAGCTTGGAGGCTAGCTTTTCCTACGAGCAGTACTTC	CASSLEASFSYEQYF
.	14	many	TRBV11-2	TRBJ2-1	TGTGCCAGCAATCAGGGGGGGGCGTCCAATGAGCAGTTCTTC	CASNQGGASNEQFF
.	14	few	TRBV20-1	TRBJ1-2	TGCAGTGCTAGACCGACACAGGCTAACTATGGCTACACCTTC	CSARPTQANYGYTF
TRBD1	14	many	TRBV20-1	TRBJ2-7	TGCAGTGCCCCCCGTGGGACAGGGGGCTACGAGCAGTACTTC	CSAPRGTGGYEQYF
.	15	many	TRBV20-1	TRBJ2-2	TGCAGTGCTAGGGAGCTAGTGTGGGGACCCGGGGAGCTGTTTTTT	CSARELVWGPGELFF
.	14	many	TRBV12-3/TRBV12-4	TRBJ2-1	TGTGCCAGCAATTTACCGGCCGCAATCGATGAGCAGTTCTTC	CASNLPAAIDEQFF
.	14	.	TRBV20-1	TRBJ2-2	TGCAGTGCTAGTATCGGGGGGCATTCGGGGGAGCTGTTTTTT	CSASIGGHSGELFF
.	13	.	TRBV6-2/TRBV6-3	TRBJ2-2	TGTGCCAGCAGGGTGACAGCTGGCAGGGAGCTGTTTTTT	CASRVTAGRELFF
TRBD1	13	many	TRBV28	TRBJ2-7	TGTGCCAGCAGGCTGGGACAGAACTACGAGCAGTACTTC	CASRLGQNYEQYF
TRBD1	13	few	TRBV20-1	TRBJ2-1	TGCAGTGTCCCGGGACAGGGGGCAGGTGAGCAGTTCTTC	CSVPGQGAGEQFF
TRBD2	15	many	TRBV20-1	TRBJ2-7	TGCAGTGCTAGACCCCGGACTAGCGCCAACTACGAGCAGTACTTC	CSARPRTSANYEQYF
.	14	many	TRBV12-3/TRBV12-4	TRBJ1-1	TGTGCCAGCATTTACGACCCAGTGAACACTGAAGCTTTCTTT	CASIYDPVNTEAFF
TRBD1	15	many	TRBV28	TRBJ2-1	TGTGCCAGCAGTGAACCCGGGACAGGGGCCAATGAGCAGTTCTTC	CASSEPGTGANEQFF
.	14	many	TRBV9	TRBJ1-2	TGTGCCAGCAGCGCGTCGGGACACAACTATGGCTACACCTTC	CASSASGHNYGYTF
TRBD1	15	.	TRBV28	TRBJ2-7	TGTGCCAGCAGACCCGGGACAGGGGGGCCGGGCGAGCAGTACTTC	CASRPGTGGPGEQYF
TRBD2	15	few	TRBV5-4	TRBJ2-7	TGTGCCAGCAGCGCTGCCGGGACTAGCTCCTACGAGCAGTACTTC	CASSAAGTSSYEQYF